The 4 T cell receptor beta chains given below trace back to one sample, sequenced in a study of T-cell reconstitution after alpha-beta-depleted transplantation in children (dated by TCRdb to the mid-2010s). Receptor libraries were prepared by PCR. The instrument was an Illumina HiSeq 2500. TCR libraries were prepared with molecular barcoding, using unique molecular identifiers to normalize TCRbeta repertoire quantification. The public reads were quality trimmed at Q25 with fastp and then assembled into clones with MiXCR by TCRdb, keeping productive beta chains. Rows with one shared CDR3 protein collapse into an entry with the most common genes and DNA. The sample table contains 800,000 to 1,000,000 distinct CDR3 sequences; only one count was recorded for about 30% of them. Of the sample, over 25% falls within the top ten clones. Read against the paper, the sample's treatment or condition label means: allogeneic hematopoietic cell transplantation with graft depleted of TCRalphabeta T cells and CD19 B cells.

The input for sequencing was PBMCs, mostly from graft donor cells, taken 360 days after TCRalphabeta/CD19-depleted stem cell transplant. The receptors were gathered from a boy in the first two years of life who had a stem cell transplant for SCID, so the T cells may come from the graft donor.

The gene calls are TRBV20-1 and TRBJ2-2; perhaps TRBD1 as D (5 bases). V gave up 0 bases and J gave up 0 bases, with 14 bases separating them. The CDR3 is 17 residues long. CDR1 DFQATT and CDR2 SNEGSKA come from the germline V gene (reference sequence). CDR3 nucleotide sequence: TGCAGTGCTAGAGACCCAGGGATTTCTTCGAACACCGGGGAGCTGTTTTTT. This codes for CSARDPGISSNTGELFF.

The chain is built from TRBV12-3 or TRBV12-4 and TRBJ2-3; D gene unclear. The CDR3 covers 13 residues. Trimming left V 1 base short and J 6 bases short, with 8 bases between. The CDR3 sequence is CASSLVWVDTQYF. In nucleotides, the CDR3 is TGTGCCAGCAGTTTAGTTTGGGTTGATACGCAGTATTTT.

The chain combines TRBV4-3 with TRBJ2-1; the D gene is possibly TRBD2 (6 bases). Trimming shortened V by 0 bases and J by 1 base, and 13 bases separated the two germline ends. Germline values: CDR1 LGHNA, CDR2 YSLEER. This CDR3 has 17 residues. The CDR3 DNA reads TGCGCCAGCAGCCAAGATAGCTGGGAGGAGTCCTACAATGAGCAGTTCTTC. It codes for CASSQDSWEESYNEQFF.

This chain links TRBV5-4 with TRBJ2-1, with D possibly being TRBD1 or TRBD2 (6 bases each). Trimming removed 2 bases from V and 7 bases from J, with 16 bases in between. Germline CDR1 and CDR2: SGHNT and YYREEE (reference sequence). This CDR3 contains 15 residues. The CDR3 here is CASSFGGGPRNEQFF. The CDR3, as DNA: TGTGCCAGCAGCTTCGGAGGGGGACCAAGGAATGAGCAGTTCTTC.